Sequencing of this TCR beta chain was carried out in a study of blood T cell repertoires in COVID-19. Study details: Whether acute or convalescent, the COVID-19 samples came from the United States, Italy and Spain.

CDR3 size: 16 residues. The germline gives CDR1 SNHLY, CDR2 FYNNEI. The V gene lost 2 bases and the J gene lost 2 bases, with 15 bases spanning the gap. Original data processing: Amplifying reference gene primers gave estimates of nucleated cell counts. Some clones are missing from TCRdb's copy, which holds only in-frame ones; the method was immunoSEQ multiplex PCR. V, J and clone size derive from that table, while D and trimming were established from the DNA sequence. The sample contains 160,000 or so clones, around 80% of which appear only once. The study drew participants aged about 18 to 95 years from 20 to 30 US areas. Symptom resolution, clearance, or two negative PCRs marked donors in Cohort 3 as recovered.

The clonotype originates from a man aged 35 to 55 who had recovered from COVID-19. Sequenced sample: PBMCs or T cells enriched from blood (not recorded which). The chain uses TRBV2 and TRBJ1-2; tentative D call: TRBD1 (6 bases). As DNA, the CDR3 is TGTGCCAGCAGTGAAACCCCGCGGGGGCTGAACTATGGCTACACCTTC. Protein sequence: CASSETPRGLNYGYTF.